The 6 T cell receptor beta chains listed next were all sequenced from one sample in a study of PD-L1 blockade in urothelial cancer. The method was immunoSEQ multiplex PCR; TCRdb's version includes in-frame clones alone and lacks a portion of them. The repertoire holds about 76,000 clones, with 75% to 95% as singletons. Time point: peripheral blood 6 weeks after treatment start. Sequences were derived from PBMCs, sampled around atezolizumab (anti-PD-L1) treatment. Every receptor here comes from a woman older than 75 with urothelial cancer.

The chain recombines TRBV4-2 with TRBJ1-4, with D possibly being TRBD1 (5 bases). This CDR3 spans 13 amino acids. V was pared by 1 base and J by 7 bases, with 7 bases between. Germline V gene lookup returns CDR1 LGHNA and CDR2 YNFKEQ. The CDR3 DNA follows: TGTGCCAGCAGCCAAGGGGGCGGTGAAAAACTGTTTTTT. This translates into CASSQGGGEKLFF.

J is TRBJ2-3 and V is TRBV15; a possible D gene is TRBD2 (6 bases). Trimming stripped 0 bases from V and 0 bases from J, with 16 bases between. The CDR3 contains 18 residues. Germline V lookup: CDR1 LNHNV, CDR2 YYDKDF (reference sequence). CDR3 amino acids: CATSRDWVGGISTDTQYF. The CDR3 coding sequence is TGTGCCACCAGCAGAGATTGGGTAGGCGGGATCAGCACAGATACGCAGTATTTT.

The V gene is TRBV6-1, the J gene TRBJ2-1; D might be TRBD1 (5 bases). V was cut by 5 bases and J by 2 bases, with 13 bases left in between. The CDR3 is 15 amino acids. CDR1 is MNHNS and CDR2 is SASEGT in the germline V gene. In nucleotides, the CDR3 is TGTGCCAGCAGTCCACAGGCTTTTACCTACAATGAGCAGTTCTTC. It encodes CASSPQAFTYNEQFF.

V gene TRBV11-1 combines with J gene TRBJ1-1, with TRBD1 identical over 9 bases. CDR1 SGHAT and CDR2 FQDESV come from the germline V gene (reference sequence). V lost 6 bases, J lost 6 bases, and 5 bases stayed unmatched. The CDR3 sequence is 13 residues long. The CDR3 sequence: CASSGTGRAEAFF. The CDR3 nucleotides read TGTGCCAGCAGTGGGACAGGGAGGGCTGAAGCTTTCTTT.

This chain connects TRBV9 to TRBJ2-7, with 11 bases matching TRBD2. The CDR3 sequence is 14 residues long. The V segment lost 4 bases and the J segment 8 bases; nucleotides outside the gene matches: 8. Germline CDR1 reads SGDLS; CDR2 reads YYNGEE. This CDR3 is CASSPGLAGEQQYF. Written as DNA, the CDR3 is TGTGCCAGCAGCCCCGGACTAGCGGGCGAACAGCAGTACTTC.

The chain employs TRBV2 and TRBJ1-5, with a possible D match to TRBD1 (5 bases). CDR3 size: 14 residues. Germline CDR1 and CDR2: SNHLY and FYNNEI. V lost 7 bases to trimming and J lost 5 bases, with 15 bases between them. The CDR3 region has the DNA TGTGCCAGCAATGCGAGGGGACTGTATCAGCCCCAGCATTTT. Residues: CASNARGLYQPQHF.